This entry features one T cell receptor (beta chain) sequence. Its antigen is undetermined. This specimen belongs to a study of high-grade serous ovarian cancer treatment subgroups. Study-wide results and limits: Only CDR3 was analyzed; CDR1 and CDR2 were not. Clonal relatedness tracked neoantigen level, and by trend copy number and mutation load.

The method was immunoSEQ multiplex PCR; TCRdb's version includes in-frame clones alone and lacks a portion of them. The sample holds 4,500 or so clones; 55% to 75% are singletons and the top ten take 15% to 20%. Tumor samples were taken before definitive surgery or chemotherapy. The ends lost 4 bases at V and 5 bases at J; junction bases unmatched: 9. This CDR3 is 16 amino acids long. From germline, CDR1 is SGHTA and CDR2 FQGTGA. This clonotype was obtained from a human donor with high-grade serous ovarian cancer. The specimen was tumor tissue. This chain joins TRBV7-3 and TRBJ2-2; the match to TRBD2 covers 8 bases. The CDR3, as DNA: TGTGCCAGCAGCTCTGGGCTAGCGGGTGGGACCGGGGAGCTGTTTTTT. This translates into CASSSGLAGGTGELFF.